The 29 T cell receptor beta chains below come from one sample, sequenced in a study of blood T cell repertoires in COVID-19. Assay: immunoSEQ multiplex PCR; the TCRdb copy retains only in-frame clones and omits some. The data hold approximately 160,000 clones, with 84% observed a single time. The sequenced material came from PBMCs or T cells enriched from blood (not recorded which). The receptors were gathered from a woman between 45 and 65 years old who had recovered from COVID-19.

This clone was seen just once. The chain links TRBV3-1 (or the pseudogene TRBV3-2) to TRBJ1-4, with D maybe TRBD1 (6 bases). CDR1 is LGHDT and CDR2 is YNNKEL in the germline V gene (reference sequence). CDR3 size: 17 residues. V lost 2 bases to trimming and J lost 0 bases, with 13 bases between them. CDR3 in DNA: TGTGCCAGCAGCCAAACAGGGATACCTACAACTAATGAAAAACTGTTTTTT. Translated, it gives CASSQTGIPTTNEKLFF.

The chain employs TRBV4-1 and TRBJ1-6; a possible D gene is TRBD1 (6 bases). CDR3 length: 16 residues. From germline, CDR1 is MGHRA and CDR2 YSYEKL. Deletions cut 1 base from V and 5 bases from J, with 12 bases between. CDR3 bases: TGCGCCAGCAGCCAAGTTAGAGGGGGAGATAATTCACCCCTCCACTTT. Amino acid sequence: CASSQVRGGDNSPLHF.

The J gene is TRBJ2-1, the V gene TRBV7-9; D perhaps matches TRBD1 (6 bases). The V end was cut by 5 bases, the J end by 1 base, with 12 bases between. CDR1 SEHNR and CDR2 FQNEAQ come from the germline V gene (reference sequence). The CDR3 contains 15 residues. The CDR3, as DNA: TGTGCCAGCAGCCCCCGGACAGTTTCCTACAATGAGCAGTTCTTC. It yields the protein CASSPRTVSYNEQFF.

DNA of the CDR3: TGTGCCAGCAGCCTAGGACAGATCCAAGAGACCCAGTACTTC. Translating gives CASSLGQIQETQYF. V and J are TRBV9 and TRBJ2-5; D may be TRBD1 (6 bases). The CDR3 loop spans 14 amino acids. V was shortened by 4 bases and J by 1 base, with 11 bases between the two germline ends. The germline CDR1 and CDR2 sequences are SGDLS and YYNGEE.

The chain couples TRBV7-3 to TRBJ1-2; weak D call: TRBD1 (5 bases). The V gene lost 4 bases and the J gene lost 3 bases, with 9 bases spanning the gap. This CDR3 has 13 amino acids. Germline values: CDR1 SGHTA, CDR2 FQGTGA. The CDR3 sequence: CASSSDTDYGYTF. As DNA, the CDR3 is TGTGCCAGCAGCTCGGACACGGACTATGGCTACACCTTC.

This rearrangement joins TRBV5-4 to TRBJ2-7, with TRBD2 matching over 13 bases. The CDR3 has 16 residues. Germline CDR1 reads SGHNT; CDR2 reads YYREEE (reference sequence). The ends lost 4 bases at V and 1 base at J; junction bases unmatched: 5. CDR3 nucleotides: TGTGCCAGCAGCGGGGGACTAGCGGGGCCTTCCTACGAGCAGTACTTC. Amino acids: CASSGGLAGPSYEQYF.

The V call is TRBV29-1, the J call TRBJ1-1; D uncertain. Germline V lookup: CDR1 SQVTM, CDR2 ANQGSEA. There are 11 residues in the CDR3. CDR3 DNA: TGCAAGGCTCAGCAGGACACTGAAGCTTTCTTT. It is translated as CKAQQDTEAFF. Combining the CDR3 with reference TRBV29-1 and TRBJ1-1 gives the whole variable domain SAVISQKPSRDICQRGTSLTIQCQVDSQVTMMFWYRQQPGQSLTLIATANQGSEATYESGFVIDKFPISRPNLTFSTLTVSNMSPEDSSIYLCKAQQDTEAFFGQGTRLTVV.

The chain links TRBV7-8 to TRBJ2-7, with D hard to call. The CDR3 length is 13 residues. Germline CDR1 reads SGHVS; CDR2 reads FQNEAQ. V lost 5 bases, J lost 7 bases, and 15 bases lay in between. The CDR3 is CASSPFPGLEQYF. In DNA form, the CDR3 reads TGTGCCAGCAGCCCATTCCCAGGCCTTGAGCAGTACTTC.

The chain joins TRBV5-4 to TRBJ1-2, with TRBD1 matching over 9 bases. Per the germline V gene, CDR1 is SGHNT and CDR2 is YYREEE (reference sequence). CDR3 length equals 15 residues. The V segment lost 1 base and the J segment 7 bases; nucleotides outside the gene matches: 8. The CDR3 region is CASSLPGQGSAGYTF. DNA of the CDR3: TGTGCCAGCAGCTTGCCGGGACAGGGTTCAGCTGGCTACACCTTC. Full variable domain (remainder filled in from reference TRBV5-4 and TRBJ1-2): ETGVTQSPTHLIKTRGQQVTLRCSSQSGHNTVSWYQQALGQGPQFIFQYYREEENGRGNFPPRFSGLQFPNYSSELNVNALELDDSALYLCASSLPGQGSAGYTFGSGTRLTVV.

The chain recombines TRBV2 with TRBJ2-7; 7 positions match TRBD1. This CDR3 has 13 residues. Germline V lookup: CDR1 SNHLY, CDR2 FYNNEI. Trimming at V came to 6 bases and at J to 4 bases, leaving 6 bases not matched to a gene. CDR3 sequence: CASSRDSLYEQYF. The DNA for the CDR3 is TGTGCCAGCAGCCGGGACAGTCTTTACGAGCAGTACTTC.

This rearrangement joins TRBV5-4 to TRBJ2-2, with TRBD2 identical over 9 bases. The CDR3 totals 16 residues. Germline lookup yields CDR1 SGHNT and CDR2 YYREEE (reference sequence). The V segment lost 0 bases and the J segment 6 bases; nucleotides outside the gene matches: 6. The CDR3 DNA follows: TGTGCCAGCAGCTTGGCCGGACTAGCGTTCGCCGGGGAGCTGTTTTTT. Protein sequence: CASSLAGLAFAGELFF.

This chain links TRBV4-2 with TRBJ2-1, with D possibly being TRBD2 (5 bases). Trimming removed 1 base from V and 9 bases from J, with 10 bases in between. The length of the CDR3 is 13 residues. Germline-derived CDR1 and CDR2 are LGHNA and YNFKEQ. The CDR3 DNA sequence: TGTGCCAGCAGCCAAGTTCTCGCGGGTGAGCAGTTCTTC. Protein sequence: CASSQVLAGEQFF.

The chain carries TRBV15 and TRBJ2-7, with 12 bases fitting TRBD2. The CDR3 has 17 amino acids. Germline assignment: CDR1 LNHNV and CDR2 YYDKDF (reference sequence). The J segment lost 6 bases and the V segment lost 5 bases, leaving 14 bases of the junction unmatched. This CDR3 reads CATSQLTSGRTFSEQYF. In DNA, the CDR3 is TGTGCCACCAGCCAACTGACTAGCGGGAGAACGTTTTCCGAGCAGTACTTC. The variable domain in full, with the rest retrieved from reference TRBV15 and TRBJ2-7, is DAMVIQNPRYQVTQFGKPVTLSCSQTLNHNVMYWYQQKSSQAPKLLFHYYDKDFNNEADTPDNFQSRRPNTSFCFLDIRSPGLGDTAMYLCATSQLTSGRTFSEQYFGPGTRLTVT.

The chain carries TRBV9 and TRBJ2-7; 8 nucleotides match TRBD1. V lost 4 bases, J lost 6 bases, and 6 bases stayed unmatched. The V gene's germline CDR1 is SGDLS and CDR2 YYNGEE. This CDR3 is 13 amino acids long. The CDR3 nucleotides read TGTGCCAGCAGCTTCGGACAGGGCGGCGAGCAGTACTTC. Its protein product is CASSFGQGGEQYF.

This clone was counted between two and nine times. V is TRBV18 and J is TRBJ1-2, with D hard to call. The CDR3 runs 13 residues. Trimming removed 3 bases from V and 0 bases from J, with 5 bases in between. Germline V gene lookup returns CDR1 KGHSH and CDR2 LQKENI. Here the CDR3 reads CASSPTPNYGYTF. Here the CDR3 DNA reads TGTGCCAGCTCACCGACACCTAACTATGGCTACACCTTC.

This clone was picked up a small number of times. This sequence joins TRBV6-2 or TRBV6-3 and TRBJ1-5; 8 bases map to TRBD1. This CDR3 is 15 amino acids long. Germline CDR1 reads MNHEY; CDR2 reads SVGEGT. J lost 6 bases, V lost 6 bases, and 10 bases had no gene match. Here the CDR3 DNA reads TGTGCCAGCAGCTCGGGACAGGTTAAACGTCAGCCCCAGCATTTT. This codes for CASSSGQVKRQPQHF.

The chain uses TRBV6-5 and TRBJ1-6; D not resolved. CDR1 is MNHEY and CDR2 is SVGAGI in the germline V gene. This CDR3 region has 15 residues. The V gene lost 5 bases and the J gene lost 0 bases, with 8 bases spanning the gap. CDR3 in DNA: TGTGCCAGCAGTACCCAGTTCTCCTATAATTCACCCCTCCACTTT. This codes for CASSTQFSYNSPLHF.

Many counts were recorded for this clone. The chain combines TRBV27 with TRBJ2-1, with TRBD2 matching 9 bases. CDR3 size: 13 residues. After removal of 0 bases from V and 14 bases from J, the junction contained 5 bases not matched to a gene. Per the germline V gene, CDR1 is MNHEY and CDR2 is SMNVEV (reference sequence). Here the CDR3 DNA reads TGTGCCAGCAGTTTATCAGCGGGGGGAGGGGAGTTCTTC. This codes for CASSLSAGGGEFF.

The V and J genes are TRBV29-1 and TRBJ2-5; TRBD1 is a possible D gene (5 bases). Germline values: CDR1 SQVTM, CDR2 ANQGSEA. The CDR3 has 14 amino acids. Trimming pared 5 bases from V and 2 bases from J, leaving 15 bases between. CDR3 loop: CSVRPRGPQETQYF. CDR3 sequence (DNA): TGCAGCGTTCGCCCTAGGGGCCCTCAAGAGACCCAGTACTTC.

V and J are TRBV7-9 and TRBJ1-1, with D hard to call. Trimming pared 4 bases from V and 5 bases from J, leaving 8 bases between. In germline, CDR1 is SEHNR, CDR2 FQNEAQ (reference sequence). This CDR3 is built from 12 residues. The CDR3 spells CASSSTGTEAFF. The CDR3, as DNA: TGTGCCAGCAGCTCAACGGGGACTGAAGCTTTCTTT.

The chain has TRBV28 and TRBJ2-7; D is undetermined. Per the germline V gene, CDR1 is MDHEN and CDR2 is SYDVKM. The V end lost 10 bases, the J end lost 4 bases, and 17 bases lay between the germline ends. The length of the CDR3 is 13 residues. The CDR3 sequence is CATSQSPIYEQYF. CDR3 bases: TGTGCCACCTCCCAATCTCCTATTTACGAGCAGTACTTC.

This clone turned up a few times. The chain combines TRBV9 with TRBJ2-1, with D maybe TRBD2 (6 bases). Trimming took off 3 bases at V and 6 bases at J, with 13 bases between the two ends. Germline V gene lookup returns CDR1 SGDLS and CDR2 YYNGEE. CDR3 length: 14 amino acids. CDR3 bases: TGTGCCAGCAGCGGACAGTCCGGGGGCAATGAGCAGTTCTTC. As protein: CASSGQSGGNEQFF.

The CDR3: CASSSGQGGTDTQYF. CDR3 DNA: TGTGCCAGCAGCTCCGGACAGGGCGGGACAGATACGCAGTATTTT. The chain combines TRBV7-9 with TRBJ2-3; 8 positions agree with TRBD1. Unmatched junction bases numbered 6, after V lost 4 bases and J lost 3 bases. CDR1 is SEHNR, CDR2 FQNEAQ, per germline (reference sequence). CDR3 length: 15 residues.

This clone showed up just once. The genes are TRBV29-1 and TRBJ1-4, with D unresolved. Trimming took off 6 bases at V and 8 bases at J, with 16 bases between the two ends. Germline V gene lookup returns CDR1 SQVTM and CDR2 ANQGSEA. This CDR3 contains 13 residues. CDR3 sequence (DNA): TGCAGCGTAGGAGGAGCTTCCGGGGAAAAACTGTTTTTT. Its translation is CSVGGASGEKLFF. Complete variable domain (other parts from reference TRBV29-1 and TRBJ1-4): SAVISQKPSRDICQRGTSLTIQCQVDSQVTMMFWYRQQPGQSLTLIATANQGSEATYESGFVIDKFPISRPNLTFSTLTVSNMSPEDSSIYLCSVGGASGEKLFFGSGTQLSVL.

This chain uses TRBV6-6 with TRBJ2-7; D perhaps matches TRBD1 (5 bases). This CDR3 comprises 13 residues. V lost 10 bases and J 0 bases, leaving 13 bases between the germline ends. Germline V gene data show CDR1 as MNHNY and CDR2 as SVGAGI (reference sequence). CDR3 in DNA: TGTGCCACATCTCAGGGATACTCCTACGAGCAGTACTTC. Amino acids: CATSQGYSYEQYF.

The J gene is TRBJ1-2, the V gene TRBV7-2, with 8 positions matching TRBD1. CDR1 is SGHTA, CDR2 FQGNSA, per germline. The V and J ends lost 5 bases and 2 bases, in that order; junction bases with no gene match: 7. The CDR3 covers 15 residues. CDR3 region: CASSAPGQENYGYTF. The CDR3 bases are TGTGCCAGCAGCGCGCCGGGACAGGAAAACTATGGCTACACCTTC.

The CDR3: CASSRRADRLNSPLHF. DNA for the CDR3: TGCGCCAGCAGCCGCAGAGCGGACAGGCTTAATTCACCCCTCCACTTT. The chain employs TRBV5-1 and TRBJ1-6; TRBD1 matches at 7 bases. J lost 6 bases, V lost 4 bases, and 10 bases had no gene match. The CDR3 loop spans 16 amino acids. Germline V lookup: CDR1 SGHRS, CDR2 YFSETQ.

Ten or more counts support this clone. The chain couples TRBV5-3 to TRBJ2-5, with 9 nucleotides matching TRBD2. TRBV5-3 is reported as an ORF; its role is uncertain. With V trimmed by 4 bases and J by 4 bases, 5 bases remained unmatched. The CDR3 is made up of 14 amino acids. The CDR3 loop reads CARSLGTSRETQYF. CDR3 nucleotides: TGTGCCAGAAGCCTAGGGACTAGCAGAGAGACCCAGTACTTC.

The chain links TRBV25-1 to TRBJ2-7; maybe TRBD1 (6 bases). V was cut by 7 bases and J by 3 bases, with 19 bases left in between. Germline V CDR1 and CDR2: MGHDK, SYGVNS. There are 15 residues in the CDR3. The CDR3 nucleotides read TGTGCCAGCATCCAGGGGACATCTGGACGCTACGAGCAGTACTTC. Amino acids: CASIQGTSGRYEQYF.